The entry below gives a single T cell receptor beta chain sequence along with its context. Its antigen is currently unknown. This entry is derived from a study of T cell responses to AZD1222 COVID-19 vaccine. Regarding the study as a whole: An increase in Spike-specific TCR breadth and depth was observed after two AZD1222 doses. The study found vaccine-associated CD4 TCRs spanning spike, dominant at 160-218 and 743-854. The study sampled repertoires only after the peak T cell response.

Generated by immunoSEQ multiplex PCR, the TCRdb table keeps only in-frame clones and is missing some. In the table there are about 140,000 clones, roughly nine tenths of which are singletons. This CDR3 is built from 16 residues. The V gene end was trimmed by 5 bases and the J gene end by 2 bases; junction bases not matched to a gene: 6. Germline CDR1 reads SGHTA; CDR2 reads FQGTGA. The source was peripheral blood, collected 28 days after the second AZD1222 dose. This TCR derives from an adult who received the AZD1222 COVID-19 vaccine. V gene TRBV7-3 combines with J gene TRBJ2-5; 12 bases align to TRBD2. CDR3 DNA: TGTGCCAGCAGCCCTCGACTAGCGGGAGCTCAAGAGACCCAGTACTTC. Encoded protein: CASSPRLAGAQETQYF.